This TCR beta chain stems from a study of somatic mutations in cytotoxic T cells in rheumatoid arthritis. Study details: Purity of nearly 100% was reached when some V beta antibody-stained T-cell populations were flow-sorted, including V beta1+ cells sequenced for TCRB. Study-wide findings and caveats: A significant difference in CD8+ T-cell clonality was not found between rheumatoid arthritis patients and age-matched healthy controls. A single CD8+ clone exceeded 20% of CD8+ cells in about an eighth of the roughly 65 patients.

Profiled with immunoSEQ multiplex PCR; TCRdb holds only in-frame clones, not every one. Among 3,000 to 4,000 clones, 90% to 95% were seen once, and the ten largest hold approximately 8%. On this clone: The antigen remains undetermined.

This CDR3 has 14 amino acids. Germline-derived CDR1 and CDR2 are MDHEN and SYDVKM. V lost 5 bases, J lost 5 bases, and 7 bases stayed unmatched. The source of this sequence is a woman in her sixties or seventies with rheumatoid arthritis. Source material: CD8+ T cells sorted from blood. This chain joins TRBV28 and TRBJ2-5, with 8 bases fitting TRBD2. The CDR3 DNA follows: TGTGCCAGCAGTGAGGTAGCGGGATGGGAGACCCAGTACTTC. Its translation: CASSEVAGWETQYF.